This T cell receptor (beta chain) was captured by sequencing in a study of blood T cell repertoires in COVID-19. Across the whole study: The United States, Italy and Spain supplied acute and convalescent COVID-19 samples. Nucleic acid was either cDNA or gDNA, and it came from T cells, B-cell-depleted T cells, or PBMCs.

Data came from immunoSEQ multiplex PCR; TCRdb stores just in-frame clones and leaves some out. Altogether about 280,000 clones are present, nearly 90% being singletons, with the ten largest covering 0.75% to 1%. The sample comprised PBMCs or T cells enriched from blood (not recorded which). The TCR sequence derives from a woman in her thirties who had recovered from COVID-19.

In nucleotides, the CDR3 is TGCGCCAGCAGCTTGGAGGCCCAGGGCCATGAAAAACTGTTTTTT. This gives the protein CASSLEAQGHEKLFF. This rearrangement joins TRBV5-1 to TRBJ1-4, with D possibly matching TRBD1 (5 bases). The V end was cut by 0 bases, the J end by 6 bases, with 12 bases between. The CDR3 consists of 15 residues. Germline lookup yields CDR1 SGHRS and CDR2 YFSETQ.